This section outlines one TCR beta chain sequence together with its context. Germline-derived CDR1 and CDR2 are MDHEN and SYDVKM. Trimming cost V 6 bases and J 6 bases; bases outside gene matches: 10. This CDR3 contains 16 residues. Assay: immunoSEQ multiplex PCR; the TCRdb copy retains only in-frame clones and omits some. This table holds tens of thousands of clones, 75% to 90% found once. These data come from a study of OX40 agonist ivuxolimab in advanced cancers. Baseline was the first blood sampling point, followed by cycle 4 day 1 and cycle 7 day 1. The TCR sequence derives from an adult with an advanced solid tumor such as melanoma, head and neck, liver or kidney cancer. The specimen comprised CD4+ or CD8+ T cells sorted from blood, sampled in a trial of the OX40 agonist ivuxolimab. This rearrangement joins TRBV28 to TRBJ2-2, with TRBD1 identical over 10 bases. The CDR3 reads CASSHTGTGAPGELFF. For the CDR3, the DNA is TGTGCCAGCAGCCATACCGGGACAGGGGCGCCCGGGGAGCTGTTTTTT.